A single sample gave rise to the 23 T cell receptor beta chains below, sequenced in a study of vaccination effects on CD4 cells after COVID-19. Their specific antigens are unknown. After expansion with viral peptide pools in the ViraFEST assay, antigen-specific CD4+ T cells were sequenced. Subsequent to a culture period of roughly 11 days, CD4+ T cells were isolated. None of these healthy vaccinees had been infected with SARS-CoV-2 before vaccination. Sequencing was performed with immunoSEQ multiplex PCR; in TCRdb, only in-frame clones are kept and a portion is missing. The sample records about 73,000 clones, around 78% being singletons. This specimen consisted of CD4+ T cells from PBMCs cultured with SARS-CoV-2 spike peptides, obtained before COVID-19 vaccination. These receptors all come from a human donor who received a COVID-19 vaccine.

The chain links TRBV6-5 to TRBJ2-7; perhaps TRBD2 as D (6 bases). Germline V gene lookup returns CDR1 MNHEY and CDR2 SVGAGI. V lost 6 bases and J lost 7, with 13 bases in between. CDR3 length: 12 residues. CDR3 coding DNA: TGTGCCAGCAGCAGCTACGGAGGGGAGCAGTACGTC. The encoded protein is CASSSYGGEQYV.

The rearrangement uses TRBV18 and TRBJ1-5; perhaps TRBD1 as D (6 bases). Germline-derived CDR1 and CDR2 are KGHSH and LQKENI. The ends were cut back, 3 bases at V and 5 bases at J, with 11 bases in the middle. The CDR3 contains 14 residues. In nucleotides, the CDR3 is TGTGCCAGCTCACCCGGGGGCGCCTATCAGCCCCAGCATTTT. Protein: CASSPGGAYQPQHF.

The chain uses TRBV9 and TRBJ1-1, with D possibly matching TRBD1 (6 bases). In germline, CDR1 is SGDLS, CDR2 YYNGEE. The CDR3 is 16 residues long. The germline V and J ends were trimmed by 6 bases and 1 base, with 19 bases remaining between them. Here the CDR3 reads CASTRVAGASNTEAFF. The CDR3, as DNA: TGTGCCAGCACCAGAGTGGCAGGGGCTTCGAACACTGAAGCTTTCTTT.

The chain combines TRBV27 with TRBJ1-5, with 7 nucleotides matching TRBD1. Germline lookup yields CDR1 MNHEY and CDR2 SMNVEV (reference sequence). With 3 bases clipped from V and 6 bases from J, the junction kept 2 bases outside the gene matches. CDR3 length equals 13 residues. The CDR3 sequence is CASSLTGRQPQHF. The CDR3 nucleotides are TGTGCCAGCAGTTTGACAGGGCGTCAGCCCCAGCATTTT.

V gene TRBV27 combines with J gene TRBJ1-4; 10 nucleotides match TRBD1. Germline V gene sequence: CDR1 MNHEY, CDR2 SMNVEV (reference sequence). The CDR3 spans 18 residues. J gave up 3 bases and V 2 bases, and 9 bases lay outside the gene matches. CDR3 protein: CASSLGWGTGASNEKLFF. The CDR3 DNA reads as TGTGCCAGCAGTTTAGGTTGGGGGACAGGGGCCTCTAATGAAAAACTGTTTTTT. Complete variable domain (other parts from reference TRBV27 and TRBJ1-4): EAQVTQNPRYLITVTGKKLTVTCSQNMNHEYMSWYRQDPGLGLRQIYYSMNVEVTDKGDVPEGYKVSRKEKRNFPLILESPSPNQTSLYFCASSLGWGTGASNEKLFFGSGTQLSVL.

V is TRBV29-1 and J is TRBJ2-6; TRBD1 is a possible D gene (5 bases). V lost 6 bases and J 1 base, leaving 7 bases between the germline ends. The germline CDR1 and CDR2 sequences are SQVTM and ANQGSEA. The CDR3 is 13 amino acids. The CDR3 protein is CSVQGSGANVLTF. Written as DNA, the CDR3 is TGCAGCGTCCAGGGATCTGGGGCCAACGTCCTGACTTTC. Complete variable domain (other parts from reference TRBV29-1 and TRBJ2-6): SAVISQKPSRDICQRGTSLTIQCQVDSQVTMMFWYRQQPGQSLTLIATANQGSEATYESGFVIDKFPISRPNLTFSTLTVSNMSPEDSSIYLCSVQGSGANVLTFGAGSRLTVL.

The chain has TRBV3-1 (or the pseudogene TRBV3-2) and TRBJ1-2; D gene uncertain. Looked up from germline, CDR1 is LGHDT and CDR2 is YNNKEL (reference sequence). V shed 1 base and J shed 0 bases, with 9 bases lying between them. The CDR3 covers 15 residues. The CDR3 bases are TGTGCCAGCAGCCAAGCTTCCGGGGCTAACTATGGCTACACCTTC. Its translation: CASSQASGANYGYTF.

The genes are TRBV6-4 and TRBJ1-1; D remains ambiguous. CDR1 is MRHNA and CDR2 is SNTAGT in the germline V gene. CDR3 size: 13 residues. V lost 2 bases and J 6 bases, leaving 10 bases between the germline ends. Written as DNA, the CDR3 is TGTGCCAGCAGTGACAGGGAGGCAGCTGAAGCTTTCTTT. It translates to CASSDREAAEAFF.

The genes are TRBV2 and TRBJ1-5; D is undetermined. The CDR3 runs 12 residues. V lost 5 bases, J lost 9 bases, and 11 bases lay in between. Germline CDR1 SNHLY, CDR2 FYNNEI. The chain's CDR3 is CASSYQSPPQHF. The CDR3 DNA follows: TGTGCCAGCAGTTACCAATCCCCGCCCCAGCATTTT.

Here the CDR3 DNA reads TGTGCCAGCAGTTTCGACAGGGCCTACGAGCAGTACGTC. Translating gives CASSFDRAYEQYV. The V gene is TRBV6-5, the J gene TRBJ2-7; the match to TRBD1 covers 7 bases. The CDR3 loop spans 13 amino acids. V lost 4 bases, J lost 2 bases, and 2 bases stayed unmatched. Germline V gene lookup returns CDR1 MNHEY and CDR2 SVGAGI.

The chain joins TRBV6-2 or TRBV6-3 to TRBJ2-7; 7 positions match TRBD1. Germline CDR1 MNHEY, CDR2 SVGEGT. V lost 2 bases, J lost 1 base, and 5 bases stayed unmatched. There are 15 residues in the CDR3. CDR3 amino acids: CASSYPGGRSYEQYV. CDR3 in DNA: TGTGCCAGCAGTTACCCAGGGGGAAGATCCTACGAGCAGTACGTC.

The chain recombines TRBV19 with TRBJ2-1; unclear D gene. Deletions cut 9 bases from V and 2 bases from J, with 20 bases between. CDR3 length: 16 amino acids. CDR1 and CDR2 (germline): LNHDA, SQIVND (reference sequence). Here the CDR3 reads CASHDDTLGAYNEQFF. The CDR3 nucleotides read TGTGCCAGCCATGATGATACGTTAGGTGCCTACAATGAGCAGTTCTTC.

The chain joins TRBV19 to TRBJ1-5; 8 nucleotides agree with TRBD1. CDR3 length: 15 amino acids. CDR1 and CDR2 from the germline V gene are LNHDA and SQIVND (reference sequence). V lost 4 bases and J lost 4; bases outside the gene matches: 6. The CDR3 DNA sequence: TGTGCCAGTAGTAACCAGGACAGGGTAAATCAGCCCCAGCATTTT. Its translation is CASSNQDRVNQPQHF.

The J gene is TRBJ1-2, the V gene TRBV7-2; no definite D call. The V gene lost 2 bases and the J gene lost 6 bases, with 4 bases spanning the gap. The germline CDR1 and CDR2 sequences are SGHTA and FQGNSA. This CDR3 is built from 11 residues. CDR3 region: CASSLIHGYTF. CDR3 DNA: TGTGCCAGCAGCTTAATTCATGGCTACACCTTC.

This clone was seen more than once but under ten times. This rearrangement joins TRBV24-1 to TRBJ2-2, with TRBD1 matching 10 bases. From germline, CDR1 is KGHDR and CDR2 SFDVKD. The CDR3 spans 15 residues. With 7 bases clipped from V and 3 bases from J, the junction kept 4 bases outside the gene matches. The CDR3 region is CATRPGQGDTGELFF. CDR3 nucleotides: TGTGCCACCAGACCCGGACAGGGGGACACCGGGGAGCTGTTTTTT.

The chain couples TRBV19 to TRBJ1-1; D call uncertain. This CDR3 has 11 amino acids. Trimming pared 4 bases from V and 2 bases from J, leaving 2 bases between. Looked up from germline, CDR1 is LNHDA and CDR2 is SQIVND (reference sequence). This CDR3 is CASSKNTEAFF. As DNA, the CDR3 is TGTGCCAGTAGTAAAAACACTGAAGCTTTCTTT.

J is TRBJ2-1 and V is TRBV10-3; 13 bases line up with TRBD2. Germline-derived CDR1 and CDR2 are ENHRY and SYGVKD. The CDR3 is 15 residues long. J was trimmed by 5 bases and V by 6 bases; bases with no gene match: 4. Here the CDR3 reads CAISRLAGGDNEQFF. CDR3 nucleotide sequence: TGTGCCATCAGCAGACTAGCGGGGGGTGACAATGAGCAGTTCTTC.

This chain uses TRBV18 with TRBJ1-4; 8 nucleotides line up with TRBD1. V lost 2 bases to trimming and J lost 3 bases; unmatched junction nucleotides: 8. The germline V gene has CDR1 KGHSH and CDR2 LQKENI. The CDR3 has 17 residues. The CDR3 DNA is TGTGCCAGCTCACCATTGGCAGGGGGCATAGCTAATGAAAAACTGTTTTTT. It encodes CASSPLAGGIANEKLFF.

The CDR3 DNA sequence: TGTGCCAGCAGCCCGACATCTGACTATGGCTACACCTTC. Its translation: CASSPTSDYGYTF. The V call is TRBV6-5, the J call TRBJ1-2; no clear D gene. Germline CDR1 MNHEY, CDR2 SVGAGI. The V gene lost 6 bases and the J gene lost 3 bases, with 11 bases spanning the gap. CDR3 size: 13 residues.

CDR3 sequence reads: CASRAGLASGNTIYF. CDR3 DNA: TGTGCCAGCAGGGCAGGGCTCGCCTCTGGAAACACCATATATTTT. The rearrangement joins TRBV9 to TRBJ1-3, with D possibly being TRBD1 (5 bases). The CDR3 sequence is 15 residues long. Trimming removed 5 bases at V and 0 bases at J, with 12 bases between. The germline CDR1 and CDR2 sequences are SGDLS and YYNGEE.

The chain has TRBV5-8 and TRBJ1-1, with D unresolved. The CDR3 is 14 residues long. In germline, CDR1 is SGHTS, CDR2 YDEGEE. Trimming left V 7 bases short and J 0 bases short, with 13 bases between. The CDR3 sequence is CASPGLGVNTEAFF. CDR3 in DNA: TGTGCCAGCCCCGGACTCGGGGTGAACACTGAAGCTTTCTTT. The variable domain in full, with the rest retrieved from reference TRBV5-8 and TRBJ1-1, is EAGVTQSPTHLIKTRGQQATLRCSPISGHTSVYWYQQALGLGLQFLLWYDEGEERNRGNFPPRFSGRQFPNYSSELNVNALELEDSALYLCASPGLGVNTEAFFGQGTRLTVV.

The chain combines TRBV19 with TRBJ1-5; no reliable D call. Trimming shortened V by 6 bases and J by 5 bases, and 11 bases separated the two germline ends. This CDR3 is 13 amino acids long. From germline, CDR1 is LNHDA and CDR2 SQIVND (reference sequence). CDR3 region: CASSLDRDQPQHF. DNA of the CDR3: TGTGCCAGTAGCTTGGACCGCGATCAGCCCCAGCATTTT. The full variable domain, its missing parts supplied by reference TRBV19 and TRBJ1-5, is DGGITQSPKYLFRKEGQNVTLSCEQNLNHDAMYWYRQDPGQGLRLIYYSQIVNDFQKGDIAEGYSVSREKKESFPLTVTSAQKNPTAFYLCASSLDRDQPQHFGDGTRLSIL.

The chain combines TRBV9 with TRBJ2-3, with D possibly TRBD2 on 5 matching bases. The CDR3 runs to 14 residues. CDR1 and CDR2 from the germline V gene are SGDLS and YYNGEE. The V end lost 6 bases, the J end lost 0 bases, and 11 bases lay between the germline ends. CDR3 sequence (DNA): TGTGCCAGCAAGCGGAGCCCTAGCACAGATACGCAGTATTTT. The encoded protein is CASKRSPSTDTQYF.